Ten or more counts support the clone carrying this T cell receptor beta chain. J gave up 4 bases and V 4 bases, and 3 bases lay outside the gene matches. The CDR3 is 12 amino acids. Germline V gives CDR1 SQVTM, CDR2 ANQGSEA. These data belong to a study of neurological immune-mediated disorders. TCRdb recomputed calls from the 5' RACE reads with MiXCR, one row per CDR3 protein. The data show about 74,000 distinct CDR3 sequences, around 5.2% seen once. Sequenced sample: PBMCs. J is TRBJ1-2 and V is TRBV29-1, with 7 bases aligning to TRBD1. This receptor was obtained from a young man with multiple sclerosis. The chain's CDR3 is CSVGGQVYGYTF. In DNA form, the CDR3 reads TGCAGCGTTGGAGGACAGGTCTATGGCTACACCTTC.